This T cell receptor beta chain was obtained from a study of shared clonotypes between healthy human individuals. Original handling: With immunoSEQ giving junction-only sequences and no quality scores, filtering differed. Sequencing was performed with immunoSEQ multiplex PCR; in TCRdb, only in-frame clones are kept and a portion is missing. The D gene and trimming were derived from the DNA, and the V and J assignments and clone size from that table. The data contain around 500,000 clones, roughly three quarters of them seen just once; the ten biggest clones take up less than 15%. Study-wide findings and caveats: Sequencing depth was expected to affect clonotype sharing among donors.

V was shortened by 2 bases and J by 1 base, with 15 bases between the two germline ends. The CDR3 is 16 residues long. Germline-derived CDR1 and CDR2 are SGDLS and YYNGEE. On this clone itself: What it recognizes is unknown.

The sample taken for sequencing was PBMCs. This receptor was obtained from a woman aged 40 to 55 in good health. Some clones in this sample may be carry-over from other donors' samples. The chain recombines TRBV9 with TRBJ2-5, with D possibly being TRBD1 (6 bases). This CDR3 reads CASSVSPTGSQETQYF. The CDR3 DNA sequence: TGTGCCAGCAGCGTCAGCCCCACAGGGTCCCAAGAGACCCAGTACTTC.